What follows are 18 T cell receptor beta chains derived from one specimen sequenced in a study of blood T cell repertoires in COVID-19. Clones were sequenced by immunoSEQ multiplex PCR, and TCRdb holds only the in-frame ones, with some missing. The sample comprises about 270,000 clones, roughly 86% of which are singletons, and about 10% rests with the top ten. The material sequenced was peripheral blood. These receptors were collected from a man in his forties or fifties with active or convalescent COVID-19.

This clone appeared a single time. The rearrangement joins TRBV24-1 to TRBJ2-4, with 11 bases identical to TRBD2. V was clipped by 10 bases and J by 6 bases; unmatched bases: 7. The CDR3 runs to 14 residues. The germline gives CDR1 KGHDR, CDR2 SFDVKD. The CDR3 here is CATATGTSGNIQYF. Here the CDR3 DNA reads TGTGCCACGGCCACCGGGACTAGCGGAAACATTCAGTACTTC.

Concerning this clone itself: Relative to the germline gene, one junction end is altered; a read error may explain this. The chain employs TRBV5-6 and TRBJ2-7, with D tentatively TRBD1 (6 bases). Germline-derived CDR1 and CDR2 are SGHDT and YYEEEE. The CDR3 totals 15 residues. CDR3 amino acids: CASRPTGTPSSEQYF. Here the CDR3 DNA reads TGTGCCAGCAGGCCAACCGGGACACCCTCCTCCGAGCAGTACTTC.

On this clone: Compared with germline, one end of the junction differs, possibly owing to a read error. The chain recombines TRBV7-7 with TRBJ2-1; TRBD2 agrees at 9 bases. CDR3 size: 15 residues. Germline V gene sequence: CDR1 SSHAT, CDR2 FNYEAQ (reference sequence). CDR3 protein: CASSQTSGYDNEQFF. CDR3 DNA sequence: TGTGCTAGCAGCCAGACTAGCGGATACGACAATGAGCAGTTCTTC.

The gene calls are TRBV5-8 and TRBJ1-3; no definite D call. V dropped 0 bases and J dropped 0 bases, with 13 bases sitting between them. The CDR3 spans 17 residues. Germline lookup yields CDR1 SGHTS and CDR2 YDEGEE. CDR3 bases: TGTGCCAGCAGCTTGGTGGCAGCGTCTTTCTCTGGAAACACCATATATTTT. Protein sequence: CASSLVAASFSGNTIYF.

The rearrangement links TRBV13 to TRBJ1-3; no definite D call. V lost 4 bases, J lost 1 base, and 11 bases lay in between. The CDR3 spans 15 residues. Germline values: CDR1 PRHDT, CDR2 FYEKMQ (reference sequence). CDR3 amino acids: CASSWVSGSGNTIYF. CDR3 in DNA: TGTGCCAGCAGCTGGGTTTCGGGTTCTGGAAACACCATATATTTT.

This chain joins TRBV5-5 and TRBJ2-2, with D possibly TRBD2 on 5 matching bases. This CDR3 is 14 amino acids long. V was shortened by 4 bases and J by 0 bases, with 7 bases between the two germline ends. Germline values: CDR1 SGHKS, CDR2 YYEKEE (reference sequence). CDR3 protein: CASSPGANTGELFF. In nucleotides, the CDR3 is TGTGCCAGCAGCCCCGGGGCGAACACCGGGGAGCTGTTTTTT.

The chain has TRBV12-3 or TRBV12-4 and TRBJ2-3; D might be TRBD2 (5 bases). The CDR3 runs to 12 residues. The V and J ends lost 8 bases and 2 bases respectively, with 8 bases between them. The DNA for the CDR3 is TGTGCCAGCGAGAGGGACACAGATACGCAGTATTTT. Amino acid sequence: CASERDTDTQYF.

The chain links TRBV7-9 to TRBJ2-3; D gene unclear. V shed 6 bases and J shed 6 bases, with 10 bases lying between them. Germline V gives CDR1 SEHNR, CDR2 FQNEAQ (reference sequence). The CDR3 is 12 residues long. CDR3 DNA sequence: TGTGCCAGCAGTAACCTTCGGGATACGCAGTATTTT. Translating it yields CASSNLRDTQYF.

The gene calls are TRBV28 and TRBJ1-2; tentatively, D is TRBD1 (5 bases). In germline, CDR1 is MDHEN, CDR2 SYDVKM. The CDR3 is 14 residues long. V was pared by 3 bases and J by 5 bases, with 13 bases between. In nucleotides, the CDR3 is TGTGCCAGCAGTTTTCACCAGGGCCGGTATGGCTACACCTTC. Translated: CASSFHQGRYGYTF.

This chain links TRBV9 with TRBJ2-5; D possibly corresponds to TRBD1 (6 bases). Germline assignment: CDR1 SGDLS and CDR2 YYNGEE. V was pared by 4 bases and J by 2 bases, with 12 bases between. The CDR3 has 14 residues. The CDR3 protein is CASSPRTEQETQYF. CDR3 coding DNA: TGTGCCAGCAGCCCTCGGACAGAACAAGAGACCCAGTACTTC.

V and J are TRBV28 and TRBJ1-4; TRBD1 matches at 8 bases. Germline CDR1 MDHEN, CDR2 SYDVKM. Trimming took 6 bases from V and 4 from J; bases not matched to a gene: 7. CDR3 length: 15 amino acids. The CDR3 loop reads CASRAGTGNNEKLFF. The CDR3 nucleotides are TGTGCCAGCAGGGCCGGGACAGGAAATAATGAAAAACTGTTTTTT.

This clone is a singleton in its sample. The chain couples TRBV11-2 to TRBJ2-3; TRBD2 agrees at 8 bases. Germline CDR1 SGHAT, CDR2 FQNNGV. V shed 3 bases and J 1 base; nucleotides not matched to a gene: 6. The CDR3 contains 16 residues. The CDR3 sequence: CASSFGRAGGTDTQYF. DNA for the CDR3: TGTGCCAGCAGCTTCGGGCGAGCGGGGGGCACAGATACGCAGTATTTT. Full variable domain (rest looked up from reference TRBV11-2 and TRBJ2-3): EAGVAQSPRYKIIEKRQSVAFWCNPISGHATLYWYQQILGQGPKLLIQFQNNGVVDDSQLPKDRFSAERLKGVDSTLKIQPAKLEDSAVYLCASSFGRAGGTDTQYFGPGTRLTVL.

The chain joins TRBV9 to TRBJ2-2; D not certain. This CDR3 comprises 12 residues. Germline loops: CDR1 SGDLS, CDR2 YYNGEE. Trimming took 0 bases from V and 7 from J, leaving 4 bases between them. CDR3 loop: CASSVGDGELFF. The CDR3 bases are TGTGCCAGCAGCGTAGGCGACGGGGAGCTGTTTTTT.

This chain links TRBV9 with TRBJ1-5; 8 bases agree with TRBD1. The trim removed 2 bases at V and 7 bases at J, leaving 8 bases unmatched. The CDR3 contains 15 residues. The germline V gene has CDR1 SGDLS and CDR2 YYNGEE. The CDR3 reads CASSVTGGWDQPQHF. The DNA of the CDR3 is TGTGCCAGCAGCGTTACAGGGGGATGGGACCAGCCCCAGCATTTT.

The chain couples TRBV14 to TRBJ1-1, with a tentative D call TRBD1 (6 bases). Trimming cost V 2 bases and J 10 bases, with 11 bases left between them. This CDR3 spans 12 amino acids. Germline V gene lookup returns CDR1 SGHDN and CDR2 FVKESK. CDR3 sequence reads: CASSQFPGVAFF. CDR3 nucleotide sequence: TGTGCCAGCAGCCAATTCCCAGGGGTAGCTTTCTTT. The full variable domain, with the rest looked up from reference TRBV14 and TRBJ1-1, is EAGVTQFPSHSVIEKGQTVTLRCDPISGHDNLYWYRRVMGKEIKFLLHFVKESKQDESGMPNNRFLAERTGGTYSTLKVQPAELEDSGVYFCASSQFPGVAFFGQGTRLTVV.

The rearrangement links TRBV5-4 to TRBJ2-1; no reliable D call. This CDR3 has 14 amino acids. Germline CDR1 SGHNT, CDR2 YYREEE (reference sequence). V was clipped by 1 base and J by 9 bases, with 14 bases between them. The DNA of the CDR3 is TGTGCCAGCAGCTTGAATTATGACTTTCTTGAGCAGTTCTTC. Translation: CASSLNYDFLEQFF.

CDR3 nucleotide sequence: TGTGCCAGTAGTAACCCATTACTAGCGGGAGCAGGCGAGCAGTACTTC. Translated, it gives CASSNPLLAGAGEQYF. This chain connects TRBV19 to TRBJ2-7; TRBD2 aligns across 11 bases. Germline V lookup: CDR1 LNHDA, CDR2 SQIVND (reference sequence). With V trimmed by 4 bases and J by 6 bases, 11 bases remained unmatched. CDR3 length: 16 amino acids.

There are a few counts of this clone. The chain combines TRBV7-3 with TRBJ1-2, with 7 bases that match TRBD1. CDR1 and CDR2 (germline): SGHTA, FQGTGA. The CDR3 totals 15 residues. The J segment lost 5 bases and the V segment lost 2 bases, leaving 8 bases of the junction unmatched. The CDR3 DNA sequence: TGTGCCAGCAGCTTAGCATCCGGGACAGAATATGGCTACACCTTC. Protein: CASSLASGTEYGYTF.